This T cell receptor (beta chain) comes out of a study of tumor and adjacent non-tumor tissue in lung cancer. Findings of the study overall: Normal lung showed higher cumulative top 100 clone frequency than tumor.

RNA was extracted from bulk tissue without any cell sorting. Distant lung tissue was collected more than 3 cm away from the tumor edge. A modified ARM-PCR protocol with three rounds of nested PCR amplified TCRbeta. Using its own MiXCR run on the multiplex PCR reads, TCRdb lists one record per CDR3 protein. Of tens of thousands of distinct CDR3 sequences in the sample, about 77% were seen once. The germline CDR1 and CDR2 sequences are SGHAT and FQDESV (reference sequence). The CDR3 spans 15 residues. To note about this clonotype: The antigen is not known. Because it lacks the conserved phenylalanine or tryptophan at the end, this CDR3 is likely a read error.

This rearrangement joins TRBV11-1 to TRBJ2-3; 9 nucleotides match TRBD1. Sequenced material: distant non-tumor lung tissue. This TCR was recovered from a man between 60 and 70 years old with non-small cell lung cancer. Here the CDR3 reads CISSPGTGFTDTQYL. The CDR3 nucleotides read TGTATCAGCAGTCCCGGGACAGGGTTCACAGATACGCAGTATCTT.